One and the same sample provided the 7 T cell receptor beta chains below, sequenced in a study of human T cells and chemical hapten exposure. Time point here: pre-sensitization, week 0. As to treatment: therapeutic diphenylcyclopropenone sensitization with weekly scalp DPC. Via MiXCR, TCRdb re-called the RACE reads, giving one row per CDR3 protein. The sample lists roughly 250,000 distinct CDR3 sequences; over 8% were seen once. The input for sequencing was whole blood, taken in connection with sensitization to the hapten diphenylcyclopropenone (DPC). These receptors all stem from a woman aged 40 to 50 with alopecia areata. Some clones in this sample may be carry-over from other donors' samples.

This clonotype came up many times. The chain has TRBV28 and TRBJ2-3; D may be TRBD2 (6 bases). CDR1 and CDR2 from the germline V gene are MDHEN and SYDVKM. Trimming stripped 2 bases from V and 4 bases from J, with 7 bases between. The CDR3 contains 13 residues. The CDR3 coding sequence is TGTGCCAGCAGTTTAGCTAGCGCAGATACGCAGTATTTT. Translating gives CASSLASADTQYF.

There are a few counts of this clonotype. The chain recombines TRBV6-5 with TRBJ1-1; D is undetermined. Germline assignment: CDR1 MNHEY and CDR2 SVGAGI. CDR3 length: 15 residues. With 2 bases removed from V and 3 bases from J, the gap between germline ends came to 13 bases. The CDR3 bases are TGTGCCAGCAGTTACAGTTCCGCGACCCACACTGAAGCTTTCTTT. Its translation is CASSYSSATHTEAFF.

This clonotype was counted at least ten times. CDR3 nucleotide sequence: TGTGCCAGCAGCGGGGGGACCGATAATTCACCCCTCCACTTT. Its protein is CASSGGTDNSPLHF. This chain connects TRBV7-2 to TRBJ1-6, with D possibly being TRBD1 (5 bases). Germline values: CDR1 SGHTA, CDR2 FQGNSA. Trimming removed 5 bases from V and 5 bases from J, with 10 bases in between. The CDR3 loop spans 14 amino acids.

There are many counts of this clonotype. V is TRBV28 and J is TRBJ1-4; TRBD1 might be the D (6 bases). Germline V gives CDR1 MDHEN, CDR2 SYDVKM. The CDR3 covers 18 residues. Trimming stripped 5 bases from V and 4 bases from J, with 23 bases between. In DNA, the CDR3 is TGTGCCAGCAGTGAGGTTGCAGGGGATCCACCGAGTAATGAAAAACTGTTTTTT. Protein product: CASSEVAGDPPSNEKLFF.

This rearrangement joins TRBV6-4 to TRBJ2-2, with D possibly being TRBD1 (6 bases). CDR1 MRHNA and CDR2 SNTAGT come from the germline V gene. The CDR3 contains 16 residues. V lost 4 bases, J lost 2 bases, and 14 bases lay in between. The CDR3 region has the DNA TGTGCCAGCAGTGTGGAGGCAGGGGTCAACACCGGGGAGCTGTTTTTT. This codes for CASSVEAGVNTGELFF.

A few counts support this clonotype. This chain links TRBV6-2 or TRBV6-3 with TRBJ2-7; D remains unclear. Per the germline V gene, CDR1 is MNHEY and CDR2 is SVGEGT. The CDR3 runs 14 residues. The V and J ends lost 0 bases and 1 base respectively, with 7 bases between them. For the CDR3, the DNA is TGTGCCAGCAGTTACTCCCAGGTTTCCTACGAGCAGTACTTC. Translated: CASSYSQVSYEQYF.

The rearrangement joins TRBV5-1 to TRBJ1-4; 7 positions agree with TRBD1. Germline-derived CDR1 and CDR2 are SGHRS and YFSETQ. The CDR3 sequence is 15 residues long. Germline trimming cut 4 bases from V and 5 bases from J; bases unmatched to any gene: 8. CDR3 in amino acids: CASSRQGLQNEKLFF. In DNA form, the CDR3 reads TGCGCCAGCAGCCGACAGGGCCTACAGAATGAAAAACTGTTTTTT.